This passage covers 28 T cell receptor beta chains from one sample sequenced in a study of shared T cell receptors in the human thymus (dated by TCRdb to the early 2020s). The receptor library was made with the immunoSEQ multiplex PCR assay. TCRdb took over this immuneACCESS table, retaining in-frame rearrangements with V and J assigned. Such tables are incomplete; in checked studies, under half of the missing clones stem from an unresolved V gene, and the remainder is unexplained. Across this sample there are some 700,000 clones, with approximately 88% seen only once. The biggest ten clones account for about 0.01% of the sample. In addition, the sample was reused for a study of human thymus T cells.

Sequenced sample: thymocytes. These receptor sequences come from a boy younger than two with a congenital heart defect. Donor details come from another sample of the same person, matched by shared clones.

V and J are TRBV5-4 and TRBJ2-3; D remains unclear. Trimming removed 2 bases from V and 8 bases from J, with 12 bases in between. This CDR3 is built from 13 residues. Germline CDR1 reads SGHNT; CDR2 reads YYREEE (reference sequence). The CDR3 DNA sequence: TGTGCCAGCAGCTTAGACAAACCTATTACGCAGTATTTT. It yields the protein CASSLDKPITQYF.

This chain links TRBV15 with TRBJ2-1; 14 positions agree with TRBD2. Germline-derived CDR1 and CDR2 are LNHNV and YYDKDF (reference sequence). V was clipped by 5 bases and J by 4 bases; unmatched bases: 4. The CDR3 has 16 residues. The CDR3 loop is CATSGTSGSVYNEQFF. For the CDR3, the DNA is TGTGCCACCAGCGGGACTAGCGGGAGTGTTTACAATGAGCAGTTCTTC.

The rearrangement uses TRBV7-8 and TRBJ2-1, with 12 bases lining up with TRBD2. The V gene's germline CDR1 is SGHVS and CDR2 FQNEAQ. The CDR3 contains 16 residues. Unmatched junction bases numbered 12, after V lost 5 bases and J lost 10 bases. The CDR3 spells CASSPRLAGVPGEQFF. The CDR3 bases are TGTGCCAGCAGCCCGAGACTAGCGGGAGTACCAGGCGAGCAGTTCTTC.

This clone was detected only once. This sequence joins TRBV27 and TRBJ2-3, with 9 nucleotides matching TRBD1. With 6 bases clipped from V and 3 bases from J, the junction kept 4 bases outside the gene matches. Germline V lookup: CDR1 MNHEY, CDR2 SMNVEV (reference sequence). There are 14 residues in the CDR3. CDR3 sequence reads: CASRGDRETDTQYF. Here the CDR3 DNA reads TGTGCCAGCAGGGGGGACAGGGAAACAGATACGCAGTATTTT.

This chain links TRBV7-2 with TRBJ2-3; 7 bases are shared with TRBD2. The V segment lost 5 bases and the J segment 0 bases; nucleotides outside the gene matches: 8. Germline values: CDR1 SGHTA, CDR2 FQGNSA. The CDR3 has 16 amino acids. CDR3 protein: CASSHRLAASTDTQYF. The DNA of the CDR3 is TGTGCCAGCAGCCACCGACTAGCTGCTAGCACAGATACGCAGTATTTT.

This clone showed up just once. The chain carries TRBV30 and TRBJ2-1; TRBD2 matches at 8 bases. V trimming: 0 bases; J trimming: 5 bases; junction bases outside the gene matches: 6. CDR3 length: 15 residues. Germline CDR1 and CDR2: GTSNPN and SVGIG (reference sequence). The CDR3 DNA is TGTGCCTGGAGTGTCTCTAGCGGGCCCAACAATGAGCAGTTCTTC. Translated, it gives CAWSVSSGPNNEQFF.

V gene TRBV29-1 combines with J gene TRBJ1-1; the match to TRBD1 covers 8 bases. There are 15 residues in the CDR3. Trimming removed 3 bases from V and 1 base from J; junction bases left unmatched: 7. In germline, CDR1 is SQVTM, CDR2 ANQGSEA. Written as DNA, the CDR3 is TGCAGCGTTGATAACAGGACAGGGAAGAACACTGAAGCTTTCTTT. Its translation: CSVDNRTGKNTEAFF. The full variable domain, in which reference TRBV29-1 and TRBJ1-1 provide the parts outside the CDR3, is SAVISQKPSRDICQRGTSLTIQCQVDSQVTMMFWYRQQPGQSLTLIATANQGSEATYESGFVIDKFPISRPNLTFSTLTVSNMSPEDSSIYLCSVDNRTGKNTEAFFGQGTRLTVV.

CDR3 bases: TGTGCCAGCACCCCAACAGGGTCACAGACCCAGTACTTC. This encodes CASTPTGSQTQYF. J is TRBJ2-5 and V is TRBV9; D might be TRBD1 (6 bases). V was cut by 6 bases and J by 6 bases, with 15 bases left in between. This CDR3 has 13 amino acids. Germline assignment: CDR1 SGDLS and CDR2 YYNGEE. Together with reference TRBV9 and TRBJ2-5, the CDR3 gives the full variable domain: DSGVTQTPKHLITATGQRVTLRCSPRSGDLSVYWYQQSLDQGLQFLIQYYNGEERAKGNILERFSAQQFPDLHSELNLSSLELGDSALYFCASTPTGSQTQYFGPGTRLLVL.

This chain links TRBV6-5 with TRBJ1-4, with TRBD1 matching over 10 bases. The CDR3 loop spans 16 amino acids. Germline V gene lookup returns CDR1 MNHEY and CDR2 SVGAGI. Trimming at V came to 4 bases and at J to 6 bases, leaving 8 bases not matched to a gene. CDR3 sequence reads: CASSWKTGGDYEKLFF. The CDR3 coding sequence is TGTGCCAGCAGTTGGAAGACAGGGGGCGACTATGAAAAACTGTTTTTT.

This chain joins TRBV28 and TRBJ1-5; TRBD1 matches 8 bases. The CDR3 is 17 amino acids. V dropped 2 bases and J dropped 7; count of bases not matched to a gene: 13. The germline V gene encodes CDR1 MDHEN and CDR2 SYDVKM. The CDR3 DNA reads TGTGCCAGCAGTTTAAGTTCAGGGGGCCCGCAGGGGCAGCCCCAGCATTTT. Translated: CASSLSSGGPQGQPQHF.

The chain links TRBV4-3 to TRBJ2-2; 7 nucleotides line up with TRBD2. V shed 4 bases, J shed 5 bases, and the junction held 7 bases outside the gene matches. The V gene's germline CDR1 is LGHNA and CDR2 YSLEER. The CDR3 has 15 amino acids. The CDR3 DNA reads TGCGCCAGCAGCCCCTCCGGACTAGTTACCGGGGAGCTGTTTTTT. This sequence encodes CASSPSGLVTGELFF.

V gene TRBV2 combines with J gene TRBJ2-3; 11 bases align to TRBD2. Trimming took 4 bases from V and 6 from J; bases not matched to a gene: 6. Germline values: CDR1 SNHLY, CDR2 FYNNEI. This CDR3 region has 15 residues. CDR3 in DNA: TGTGCCAGCAGTGCGCCTAGCGGGAGGAGGGATACGCAGTATTTT. Amino acid sequence: CASSAPSGRRDTQYF.

This chain connects TRBV5-1 to TRBJ2-3, with D hard to call. The ends were cut back, 0 bases at V and 0 bases at J, with 11 bases in the middle. Looked up from germline, CDR1 is SGHRS and CDR2 is YFSETQ. This CDR3 is 16 amino acids long. The CDR3 DNA sequence: TGCGCCAGCAGCTTGGGCCCGGTTCCTAGCACAGATACGCAGTATTTT. Translation gives CASSLGPVPSTDTQYF.

The gene calls are TRBV11-3 and TRBJ1-5; 8 nucleotides align to TRBD1. The CDR3 totals 16 residues. V was clipped by 5 bases and J by 3 bases; unmatched bases: 9. Germline V lookup: CDR1 SGHNT, CDR2 YENEEA. CDR3 sequence (DNA): TGTGCCAGCAGCGCCTCAGGGGGCCGACACAATCAGCCCCAGCATTTT. This encodes CASSASGGRHNQPQHF.

This chain links TRBV10-3 with TRBJ2-2; D might be TRBD1 (5 bases). Looked up from germline, CDR1 is ENHRY and CDR2 is SYGVKD. CDR3 length equals 16 residues. V was clipped by 5 bases and J by 1 base, with 14 bases between them. In DNA, the CDR3 is TGTGCCATCAGTCTAACCCAGGGCTTGAACACCGGGGAGCTGTTTTTT. Encoded protein: CAISLTQGLNTGELFF.

The chain carries TRBV7-9 and TRBJ2-1; TRBD2 matches at 7 bases. This CDR3 region has 15 residues. Germline V CDR1 and CDR2: SEHNR, FQNEAQ (reference sequence). J gave up 3 bases and V 2 bases, and 4 bases lay outside the gene matches. The CDR3: CASSLFLAVYNEQFF. The CDR3 region has the DNA TGTGCCAGCAGCTTATTCCTAGCGGTCTACAATGAGCAGTTCTTC. The entire variable domain, with the rest obtained from reference TRBV7-9 and TRBJ2-1, is as follows: DTGVSQNPRHKITKRGQNVTFRCDPISEHNRLYWYRQTLGQGPEFLTYFQNEAQLEKSRLLSDRFSAERPKGSFSTLEIQRTEQGDSAMYLCASSLFLAVYNEQFFGPGTRLTVL.

The chain joins TRBV4-2 to TRBJ2-7; D is perhaps TRBD2 (6 bases). CDR1 and CDR2 (germline): LGHNA, YNFKEQ. The CDR3 contains 14 residues. The ends were cut back, 4 bases at V and 4 bases at J, with 14 bases in the middle. Written as DNA, the CDR3 is TGTGCCAGCAGCCTGCCCGGGACTGTTTACGAGCAGTACTTC. Its protein product is CASSLPGTVYEQYF.

V and J are TRBV30 and TRBJ1-2; the match to TRBD1 covers 10 bases. The CDR3 runs to 14 residues. J was trimmed by 5 bases and V by 3 bases; bases with no gene match: 6. Germline lookup yields CDR1 GTSNPN and CDR2 SVGIG (reference sequence). The CDR3 region is CAWSRTGGNYGYTF. CDR3 DNA sequence: TGTGCCTGGAGCCGGACAGGGGGGAATTATGGCTACACCTTC. Filled out from reference TRBV30 and TRBJ1-2, the complete variable domain reads SQTIHQWPATLVQPVGSPLSLECTVEGTSNPNLYWYRQAAGRGLQLLFYSVGIGQISSEVPQNLSASRPQDRQFILSSKKLLLSDSGFYLCAWSRTGGNYGYTFGSGTRLTVV.

J is TRBJ2-1 and V is TRBV5-1, with 11 bases fitting TRBD2. Losses at the gene ends were 3 bases for V and 3 bases for J; bases not matched to a gene: 5. The CDR3 has 16 residues. CDR1 is SGHRS and CDR2 is YFSETQ in the germline V gene. The CDR3 nucleotides read TGCGCCAGCAGCTCGATAGCGGGAGGGATCTACAATGAGCAGTTCTTC. This encodes CASSSIAGGIYNEQFF.

The genes are TRBV7-2 and TRBJ2-3; D ambiguous. Germline CDR1 and CDR2: SGHTA and FQGNSA. Trimming took off 1 base at V and 5 bases at J, with 16 bases between the two ends. The CDR3 is 16 residues long. This chain's CDR3 is CASSLVLVLGKDTQYF. The CDR3, as DNA: TGTGCCAGCAGCTTAGTTCTCGTTCTAGGCAAAGATACGCAGTATTTT.

This clone was detected only once. The chain links TRBV4-3 to TRBJ1-4, with D unclear. This CDR3 has 16 amino acids. In germline, CDR1 is LGHNA, CDR2 YSLEER. V was shortened by 0 bases and J by 7 bases, with 15 bases between the two germline ends. CDR3 region: CASSQETEACGEKLFF. The DNA of the CDR3 is TGCGCCAGCAGCCAAGAAACGGAGGCTTGCGGTGAAAAACTGTTTTTT.

The chain employs TRBV12-5 and TRBJ2-2; 7 bases are a match to TRBD2. V lost 5 bases to trimming and J lost 5 bases; unmatched junction nucleotides: 11. The germline gives CDR1 LGHNT, CDR2 FRNRAP. The CDR3 consists of 16 residues. CDR3 bases: TGTGCTAGTGGTGCCCAACGACTCGGGGGGACCGGGGAGCTGTTTTTT. Residues: CASGAQRLGGTGELFF.

The chain combines TRBV7-6 with TRBJ2-3; 9 bases are a match to TRBD2. Germline V CDR1 and CDR2: SGHVS, FNYEAQ. V lost 5 bases to trimming and J lost 0 bases; unmatched junction nucleotides: 12. This CDR3 contains 18 residues. CDR3 DNA sequence: TGTGCCAGCAGCCGGCTAGCGGGAAGGGCGAGGAGCACAGATACGCAGTATTTT. Protein product: CASSRLAGRARSTDTQYF.

This chain connects TRBV5-5 to TRBJ2-7; TRBD2 matches 10 bases. There are 16 residues in the CDR3. The germline gives CDR1 SGHKS, CDR2 YYEKEE (reference sequence). Trimming cost V 0 bases and J 2 bases; bases outside gene matches: 5. CDR3 amino acids: CASSLEASGGTYEQYF. The CDR3 bases are TGTGCCAGCAGCTTGGAGGCTAGCGGGGGCACCTACGAGCAGTACTTC.

The V call is TRBV2, the J call TRBJ2-2; TRBD2 matches at 10 bases. The CDR3 spans 16 residues. The V gene's germline CDR1 is SNHLY and CDR2 FYNNEI. Trimming at V came to 6 bases and at J to 5 bases, leaving 9 bases not matched to a gene. For the CDR3, the DNA is TGTGCCAGCAGCCCGAGCGGGAGGGAGAAAACCGGGGAGCTGTTTTTT. It yields the protein CASSPSGREKTGELFF.

The CDR3 bases are TGTGCCAGCAGCCGATTTTCAGGGGCGCGGAACACTGAAGCTTTCTTT. Translation: CASSRFSGARNTEAFF. The chain combines TRBV28 with TRBJ1-1, with a possible D match to TRBD1 (6 bases). The V end was cut by 6 bases, the J end by 1 base, with 18 bases between. The germline CDR1 and CDR2 sequences are MDHEN and SYDVKM. The CDR3 covers 16 residues.

The chain joins TRBV5-1 to TRBJ2-7; the match to TRBD2 covers 10 bases. CDR3 length equals 14 residues. V lost 5 bases to trimming and J lost 6 bases; unmatched junction nucleotides: 8. Germline V gene sequence: CDR1 SGHRS, CDR2 YFSETQ. The CDR3 DNA sequence: TGCGCCAGCAGTAGGACTAGCGGTCCCTCCGAGCAGTACTTC. This encodes CASSRTSGPSEQYF. Supplemented by reference TRBV5-1 and TRBJ2-7, the full variable domain reads KAGVTQTPRYLIKTRGQQVTLSCSPISGHRSVSWYQQTPGQGLQFLFEYFSETQRNKGNFPGRFSGRQFSNSRSEMNVSTLELGDSALYLCASSRTSGPSEQYFGPGTRLTVT.

The chain is built from TRBV27 and TRBJ2-3; no reliable D call. Per germline, CDR1 MNHEY and CDR2 SMNVEV (reference sequence). The CDR3 runs 14 residues. The germline V and J ends were trimmed by 1 base and 6 bases, with 11 bases remaining between them. The CDR3 region has the DNA TGTGCCAGCAGTTTATTCAGGTCTGGGGATACGCAGTATTTT. Encoded protein: CASSLFRSGDTQYF.